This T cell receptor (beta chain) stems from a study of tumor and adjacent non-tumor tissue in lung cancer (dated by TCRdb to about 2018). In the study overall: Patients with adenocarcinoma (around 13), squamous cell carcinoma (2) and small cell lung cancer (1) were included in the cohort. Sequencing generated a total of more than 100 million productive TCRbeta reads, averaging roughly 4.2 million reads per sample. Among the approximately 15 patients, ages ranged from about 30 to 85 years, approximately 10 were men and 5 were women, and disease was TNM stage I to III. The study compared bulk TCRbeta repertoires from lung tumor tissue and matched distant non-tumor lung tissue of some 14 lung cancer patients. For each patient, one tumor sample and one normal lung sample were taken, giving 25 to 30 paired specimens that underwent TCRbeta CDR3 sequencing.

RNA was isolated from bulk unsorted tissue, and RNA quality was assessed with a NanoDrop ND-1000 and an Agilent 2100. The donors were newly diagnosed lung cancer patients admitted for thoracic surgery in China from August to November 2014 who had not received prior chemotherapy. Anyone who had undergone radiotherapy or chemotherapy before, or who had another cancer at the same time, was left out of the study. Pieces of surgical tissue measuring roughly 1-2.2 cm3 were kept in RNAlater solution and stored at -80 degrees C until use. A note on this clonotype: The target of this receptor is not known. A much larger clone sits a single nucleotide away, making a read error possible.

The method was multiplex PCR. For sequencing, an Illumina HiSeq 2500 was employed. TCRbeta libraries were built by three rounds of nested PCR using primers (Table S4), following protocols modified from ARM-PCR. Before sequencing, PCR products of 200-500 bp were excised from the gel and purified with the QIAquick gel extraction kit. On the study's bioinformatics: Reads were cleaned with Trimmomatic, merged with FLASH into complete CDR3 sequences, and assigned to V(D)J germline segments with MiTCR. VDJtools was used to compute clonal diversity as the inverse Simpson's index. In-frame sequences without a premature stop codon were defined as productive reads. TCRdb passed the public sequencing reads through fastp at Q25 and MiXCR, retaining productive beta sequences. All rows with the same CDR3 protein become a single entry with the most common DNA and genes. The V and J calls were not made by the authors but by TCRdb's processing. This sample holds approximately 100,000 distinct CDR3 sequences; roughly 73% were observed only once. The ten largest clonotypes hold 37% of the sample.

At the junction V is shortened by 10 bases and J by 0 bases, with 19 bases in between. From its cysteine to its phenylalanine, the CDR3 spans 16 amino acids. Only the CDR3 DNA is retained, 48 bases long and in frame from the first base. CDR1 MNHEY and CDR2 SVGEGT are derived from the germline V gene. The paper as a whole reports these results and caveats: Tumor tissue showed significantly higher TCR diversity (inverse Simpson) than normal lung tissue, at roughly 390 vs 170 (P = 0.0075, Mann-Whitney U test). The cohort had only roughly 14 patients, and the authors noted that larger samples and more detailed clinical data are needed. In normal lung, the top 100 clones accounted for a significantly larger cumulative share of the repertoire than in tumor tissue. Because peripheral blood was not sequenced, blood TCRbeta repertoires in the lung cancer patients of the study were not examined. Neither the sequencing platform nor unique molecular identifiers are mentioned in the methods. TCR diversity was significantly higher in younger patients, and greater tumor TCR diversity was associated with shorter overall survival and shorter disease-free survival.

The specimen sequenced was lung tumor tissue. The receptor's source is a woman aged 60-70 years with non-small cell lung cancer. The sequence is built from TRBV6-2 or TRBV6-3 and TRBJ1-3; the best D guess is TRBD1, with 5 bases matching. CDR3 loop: CATHRDRDFSGNTIYF. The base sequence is TGTGCCACCCACCGGGACCGAGACTTCTCTGGAAACACCATATATTTT.